Listed here are 24 T cell receptor beta chains from one sample, sequenced in a study of shared clonotypes between healthy human individuals. Data came from immunoSEQ multiplex PCR; TCRdb stores just in-frame clones and leaves some out. Of a few million clones listed, just over 90% are singletons. Sequenced material: naive CD4+ T cells from PBMCs. The subset is: CD45RA+ positively selected. The receptor source for this set is a man aged 18 to 30 in good health. Some clones in this sample may be carry-over from other donors' samples.

This chain uses TRBV5-1 with TRBJ2-5, with 10 bases fitting TRBD2. From germline, CDR1 is SGHRS and CDR2 YFSETQ. J lost 5 bases, V lost 1 base, and 2 bases had no gene match. This CDR3 is built from 14 residues. DNA for the CDR3: TGCGCCAGCAGCTTGACTAGCGGGATGGAGACCCAGTACTTC. It encodes CASSLTSGMETQYF.

For this clone: Germline and junction disagree at one end, which may indicate a read error. The chain is built from TRBV9 and TRBJ1-4; the D gene is possibly TRBD1 (5 bases). The CDR3 spans 15 residues. Germline V lookup: CDR1 SGDLS, CDR2 YYNGEE. The CDR3 protein is CASSVVGFGAERLFF. CDR3 sequence (DNA): TGTGCCAGCAGCGTAGTGGGGTTCGGGGCCGAAAGACTGTTTTTT.

CDR3 DNA: TGTGCCAGCAGATGGGACAGCGGGGAGCTGTTTTTT. Translating gives CASRWDSGELFF. The chain is built from TRBV6-6 and TRBJ2-2, with 7 nucleotides matching TRBD1. J gave up 7 bases and V 6 bases, and 2 bases lay outside the gene matches. The CDR3 loop spans 12 amino acids. In germline, CDR1 is MNHNY, CDR2 SVGAGI (reference sequence).

The rearrangement joins TRBV4-2 to TRBJ2-7; D perhaps matches TRBD2 (5 bases). Germline V lookup: CDR1 LGHNA, CDR2 YNFKEQ. V was trimmed by 0 bases and J by 0 bases, leaving 12 bases between them. CDR3 length: 16 amino acids. The DNA for the CDR3 is TGTGCCAGCAGCCAAGATCGCGGCACTAGCTCCTACGAGCAGTACTTC. Amino acid sequence: CASSQDRGTSSYEQYF.

This chain links TRBV5-1 with TRBJ2-1; weak D call: TRBD2 (6 bases). Per germline, CDR1 SGHRS and CDR2 YFSETQ. The CDR3 runs to 17 residues. Trimming removed 0 bases from V and 8 bases from J, with 21 bases in between. The CDR3 region is CASSLGPHSGAVYEQFF. The CDR3 DNA is TGCGCCAGCAGCTTGGGACCCCATAGCGGAGCGGTCTATGAGCAGTTCTTC.

CDR3: CASTTGRYLDPEAFF. CDR3 nucleotide sequence: TGTGCCAGCACTACTGGGCGGTATTTGGATCCTGAAGCTTTCTTT. V is TRBV28 and J is TRBJ1-1; D not resolved. This CDR3 has 15 amino acids. Germline V CDR1 and CDR2: MDHEN, SYDVKM. V was cut by 7 bases and J by 6 bases, with 21 bases left in between. Looking up the rest from reference TRBV28 and TRBJ1-1 gives the full variable domain: DVKVTQSSRYLVKRTGEKVFLECVQDMDHENMFWYRQDPGLGLRLIYFSYDVKMKEKGDIPEGYSVSREKKERFSLILESASTNQTSMYLCASTTGRYLDPEAFFGQGTRLTVV.

The V gene is TRBV6-1, the J gene TRBJ2-7; the match to TRBD2 covers 9 bases. After removal of 0 bases from V and 7 bases from J, the junction contained 10 bases not matched to a gene. Per germline, CDR1 MNHNS and CDR2 SASEGT. CDR3 size: 16 residues. The CDR3 is CASSEAPLAGLREQYF. Here the CDR3 DNA reads TGTGCCAGCAGTGAAGCGCCCCTAGCGGGACTTAGGGAGCAGTACTTC.

This rearrangement joins TRBV9 to TRBJ2-2, with D perhaps matching TRBD1 or TRBD2 (5 bases each). V gave up 3 bases and J gave up 0 bases, with 15 bases separating them. Germline V gene data show CDR1 as SGDLS and CDR2 as YYNGEE. The length of the CDR3 is 17 residues. CDR3 residues: CASSGEGRGSNTGELFF. As DNA, the CDR3 is TGTGCCAGCAGCGGAGAAGGACGGGGCTCGAACACCGGGGAGCTGTTTTTT.

The chain has TRBV27 and TRBJ2-7; a weak D match, TRBD1 (5 bases). Deletions cut 8 bases from V and 2 bases from J, with 13 bases between. The V gene's germline CDR1 is MNHEY and CDR2 SMNVEV (reference sequence). This CDR3 contains 13 residues. Written as DNA, the CDR3 is TGTGCCAGCCGCCAGCAGGGAACCTACGAGCAGTACTTC. Its protein product is CASRQQGTYEQYF.

The V and J genes are TRBV11-1 and TRBJ2-5, with TRBD1 matching 10 bases. V was clipped by 4 bases and J by 4 bases; unmatched bases: 6. This CDR3 contains 15 residues. Germline lookup yields CDR1 SGHAT and CDR2 FQDESV (reference sequence). This chain's CDR3 is CASSSRQGAGETQYF. The DNA of the CDR3 is TGTGCCAGCAGCTCCAGACAGGGGGCGGGAGAGACCCAGTACTTC.

The chain has TRBV7-2 and TRBJ2-5, with TRBD2 identical over 11 bases. V shed 5 bases, J shed 5 bases, and the junction held 16 bases outside the gene matches. CDR1 is SGHTA, CDR2 FQGNSA, per germline. CDR3 length equals 18 residues. This chain's CDR3 is CASSQPVVAGGLGETQYF. The CDR3 DNA sequence: TGTGCCAGCAGCCAGCCGGTGGTAGCGGGAGGGCTTGGGGAGACCCAGTACTTC.

The rearrangement joins TRBV7-9 to TRBJ2-1, with D unresolved. Trimming shortened V by 0 bases and J by 5 bases, and 11 bases separated the two germline ends. In germline, CDR1 is SEHNR, CDR2 FQNEAQ (reference sequence). CDR3 length: 15 residues. CDR3 bases: TGTGCCAGCAGCTTAGCGTCTTCCGGAAACAATGAGCAGTTCTTC. Translating gives CASSLASSGNNEQFF.

J is TRBJ2-3 and V is TRBV25-1; 8 bases fit TRBD1. V trimming: 3 bases; J trimming: 4 bases; junction bases outside the gene matches: 6. This CDR3 has 15 residues. The V gene's germline CDR1 is MGHDK and CDR2 SYGVNS. The DNA of the CDR3 is TGTGCCAGCAGTGATCAGGGGGCTAGTTCAGATACGCAGTATTTT. Translation: CASSDQGASSDTQYF.

The chain employs TRBV11-1 and TRBJ1-2, with 7 bases identical to TRBD1. This CDR3 contains 15 residues. Germline CDR1 and CDR2: SGHAT and FQDESV (reference sequence). V was clipped by 1 base and J by 7 bases; unmatched bases: 9. DNA for the CDR3: TGTGCCAGCAGCTTAGATCTCCGGGACAGTGGTGGCTACACCTTC. Protein sequence: CASSLDLRDSGGYTF.

This clone was seen just once. The chain uses TRBV4-1 and TRBJ2-7; 9 positions match TRBD2. Losses at the gene ends were 4 bases for V and 3 bases for J; bases not matched to a gene: 13. This CDR3 region has 17 residues. The germline V gene encodes CDR1 MGHRA and CDR2 YSYEKL. The CDR3: CASSPAPSTSGRYEQYF. The CDR3 DNA follows: TGCGCCAGCAGCCCAGCCCCCTCGACTAGCGGACGCTACGAGCAGTACTTC.

In this sample, this clone turned up a few times. V is TRBV18 and J is TRBJ1-5; the D gene is possibly TRBD1 (5 bases). The CDR3 runs 13 residues. V was trimmed by 5 bases and J by 5 bases, leaving 10 bases between them. CDR1 KGHSH and CDR2 LQKENI come from the germline V gene. Here the CDR3 reads CASSGGVDQPQHF. Here the CDR3 DNA reads TGTGCCAGCTCAGGGGGGGTTGATCAGCCCCAGCATTTT. The full variable domain, with the rest looked up from reference TRBV18 and TRBJ1-5, is NAGVMQNPRHLVRRRGQEARLRCSPMKGHSHVYWYRQLPEEGLKFMVYLQKENIIDESGMPKERFSAEFPKEGPSILRIQQVVRGDSAAYFCASSGGVDQPQHFGDGTRLSIL.

The chain recombines TRBV28 with TRBJ2-5, with 9 positions matching TRBD2. The CDR3 length is 15 residues. Germline trimming cut 4 bases from V and 5 bases from J; bases unmatched to any gene: 8. The germline V gene encodes CDR1 MDHEN and CDR2 SYDVKM. CDR3 region: CASSSAGAGGETQYF. DNA for the CDR3: TGTGCCAGCAGTTCCGCCGGGGCGGGAGGGGAGACCCAGTACTTC.

The chain has TRBV19 and TRBJ2-3; 9 bases map to TRBD1. V gave up 4 bases and J gave up 4 bases; unmatched junction bases: 6. This CDR3 comprises 15 residues. Germline V gives CDR1 LNHDA, CDR2 SQIVND (reference sequence). The CDR3 sequence is CASSSYRGRADTQYF. The CDR3 region has the DNA TGTGCCAGTAGTAGCTACAGGGGGCGGGCAGATACGCAGTATTTT.

The chain combines TRBV28 with TRBJ2-3; D perhaps matches TRBD2 (6 bases). Germline CDR1 MDHEN, CDR2 SYDVKM. V shed 3 bases and J shed 1 base, with 14 bases lying between them. The CDR3 has 16 amino acids. Here the CDR3 reads CASSLVAGSGTDTQYF. In DNA, the CDR3 is TGTGCCAGCAGTTTGGTTGCGGGATCGGGCACAGATACGCAGTATTTT.

CDR3 in DNA: TGCAGCGTCGGGACAATAGCCAAAAACATTCAGTACTTC. The encoded protein is CSVGTIAKNIQYF. This rearrangement joins TRBV29-1 to TRBJ2-4; D might be TRBD1 (6 bases). V was pared by 6 bases and J by 0 bases, with 9 bases between. Germline-derived CDR1 and CDR2 are SQVTM and ANQGSEA. CDR3 length: 13 residues.

The V call is TRBV28, the J call TRBJ2-6, with 9 positions matching TRBD1. The CDR3 has 18 residues. In germline, CDR1 is MDHEN, CDR2 SYDVKM. V shed 1 base, J shed 0 bases, and the junction held 4 bases outside the gene matches. The CDR3 nucleotides read TGTGCCAGCAGTTTATCGGGACAGGGCTTCTCTGGGGCCAACGTCCTGACTTTC. This translates into CASSLSGQGFSGANVLTF.

The V gene is TRBV27, the J gene TRBJ2-3; D may be TRBD2 (6 bases). The V gene's germline CDR1 is MNHEY and CDR2 SMNVEV (reference sequence). The ends were cut back, 5 bases at V and 0 bases at J, with 15 bases in the middle. The CDR3 spans 16 residues. DNA for the CDR3: TGTGCCAGCAGTGGGGGAGGCTATCTTAGCACAGATACGCAGTATTTT. Translating it yields CASSGGGYLSTDTQYF.

With respect to this clone: The same CDR3 also results from other DNA sequences found in this sample. The rearrangement uses TRBV5-1 and TRBJ1-5, with a possible D match to TRBD1 (5 bases). Trimming took 1 base from V and 0 from J, leaving 8 bases between them. CDR1 and CDR2 (germline): SGHRS, YFSETQ. The CDR3 contains 15 residues. The CDR3 nucleotides are TGCGCCAGCAGCTTGCAGGGTAGTAGCAATCAGCCCCAGCATTTT. This encodes CASSLQGSSNQPQHF.

The genes are TRBV14 and TRBJ1-1; 7 bases fit TRBD1. Trimming took 1 base from V and 4 from J; bases not matched to a gene: 15. CDR1 is SGHDN, CDR2 FVKESK, per germline. This CDR3 is 18 amino acids long. As DNA, the CDR3 is TGTGCCAGCAGCCAAGTCCCAGGGTTACAGGGGTTGGGCACTGAAGCTTTCTTT. Its protein product is CASSQVPGLQGLGTEAFF. Combining the CDR3 with reference TRBV14 and TRBJ1-1 gives the whole variable domain EAGVTQFPSHSVIEKGQTVTLRCDPISGHDNLYWYRRVMGKEIKFLLHFVKESKQDESGMPNNRFLAERTGGTYSTLKVQPAELEDSGVYFCASSQVPGLQGLGTEAFFGQGTRLTVV.